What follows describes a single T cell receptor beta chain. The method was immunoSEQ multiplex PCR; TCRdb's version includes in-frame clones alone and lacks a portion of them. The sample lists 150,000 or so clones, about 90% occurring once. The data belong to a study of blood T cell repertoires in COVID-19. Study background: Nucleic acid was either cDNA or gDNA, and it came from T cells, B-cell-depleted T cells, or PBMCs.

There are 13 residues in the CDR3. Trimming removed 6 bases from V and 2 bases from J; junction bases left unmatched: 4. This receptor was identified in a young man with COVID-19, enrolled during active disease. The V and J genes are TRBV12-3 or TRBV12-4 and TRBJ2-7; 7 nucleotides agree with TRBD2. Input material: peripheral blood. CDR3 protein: CASRSGTTYEQYF. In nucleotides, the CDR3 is TGTGCCAGCAGGTCCGGGACTACCTACGAGCAGTACTTC.